Below, 24 T cell receptor beta chains from the same sample are listed, as sequenced in a study of blood T cell repertoires in COVID-19. Method: immunoSEQ multiplex PCR; TCRdb's copy keeps in-frame clones and lacks some. Among 220,000 or so clones listed, around 83% were seen once. The specimen was PBMCs or T cells enriched from blood (not recorded which). The receptors originated from a woman aged 40 to 50 who had recovered from COVID-19.

The V call is TRBV6-5, the J call TRBJ1-2, with D possibly TRBD1 on 6 matching bases. The CDR3 loop spans 16 amino acids. CDR1 is MNHEY, CDR2 SVGAGI, per germline. Trimming removed 0 bases from V and 4 bases from J, with 15 bases in between. The CDR3 coding sequence is TGTGCCAGCAGTTACTCGTTGGACAGACATCCCTATGGCTACACCTTC. It encodes CASSYSLDRHPYGYTF.

CDR3 region: CASSIAGQGKDYGYTF. For the CDR3, the DNA is TGTGCCAGTAGTATAGCCGGACAGGGGAAGGACTATGGCTACACCTTC. The chain links TRBV19 to TRBJ1-2, with 9 bases fitting TRBD1. The CDR3 sequence is 16 residues long. Per germline, CDR1 LNHDA and CDR2 SQIVND (reference sequence). V gave up 1 base and J gave up 3 bases; unmatched junction bases: 6.

The V gene is TRBV5-1, the J gene TRBJ1-1; D not resolved. CDR3 size: 15 residues. Trimming shortened V by 0 bases and J by 1 base, and 10 bases separated the two germline ends. Germline CDR1 is SGHRS and CDR2 is YFSETQ. The CDR3 protein is CASSLGTTQNTEAFF. The CDR3 nucleotides read TGCGCCAGCAGCTTGGGAACCACACAGAACACTGAAGCTTTCTTT.

This clone was detected only once. The chain links TRBV19 to TRBJ1-5, with D tentatively TRBD1 (5 bases). Germline-derived CDR1 and CDR2 are LNHDA and SQIVND (reference sequence). There are 15 residues in the CDR3. V lost 6 bases, J lost 0 bases, and 12 bases lay in between. Written as DNA, the CDR3 is TGTGCCAGTAGCCCCATCGACAGTAGCAATCAGCCCCAGCATTTT. Translation gives CASSPIDSSNQPQHF.

The genes are TRBV27 and TRBJ1-1; D is ambiguous. Germline assignment: CDR1 MNHEY and CDR2 SMNVEV (reference sequence). Trimming stripped 1 base from V and 1 base from J, with 7 bases between. CDR3 length: 14 amino acids. The CDR3 DNA sequence: TGTGCCAGCAGTTTATTCGCTAAGAACACTGAAGCTTTCTTT. Protein: CASSLFAKNTEAFF.

This chain uses TRBV2 with TRBJ1-2; 7 bases fit TRBD1. V gave up 7 bases and J gave up 4 bases; unmatched junction bases: 18. The CDR3 contains 17 residues. Germline CDR1 and CDR2: SNHLY and FYNNEI. The CDR3 sequence is CASIRRWDSRSGYGYTF. The CDR3 DNA follows: TGTGCCAGCATAAGACGTTGGGACAGCCGGTCGGGCTATGGCTACACCTTC.

This sequence joins TRBV4-3 and TRBJ1-2; possible D gene TRBD1, 5 bases. This CDR3 region has 14 residues. The germline V gene has CDR1 LGHNA and CDR2 YSLEER. V lost 0 bases and J 4 bases, leaving 9 bases between the germline ends. The DNA of the CDR3 is TGCGCCAGCAGCCAAGATCACAGGAGCTATGGCTACACCTTC. It codes for CASSQDHRSYGYTF.

V gene TRBV30 combines with J gene TRBJ1-1; D unclear. Trimming shortened V by 2 bases and J by 7 bases, and 8 bases separated the two germline ends. The germline CDR1 and CDR2 sequences are GTSNPN and SVGIG (reference sequence). This CDR3 spans 11 amino acids. CDR3 nucleotides: TGTGCCTGGAGTCGCGGGAGTGAAGCTTTCTTT. Encoded protein: CAWSRGSEAFF.

The chain joins TRBV7-2 to TRBJ1-2; 8 nucleotides align to TRBD1. V dropped 4 bases and J dropped 10; count of bases not matched to a gene: 11. This CDR3 is 14 amino acids long. The germline V gene has CDR1 SGHTA and CDR2 FQGNSA. CDR3 sequence reads: CASSSDGQGLHYTF. Here the CDR3 DNA reads TGTGCCAGCAGCTCAGACGGACAGGGTTTGCACTACACCTTC.

The V gene is TRBV21-1, the J gene TRBJ1-5; the table's D call, TRBD1, was not checked against the DNA. TRBV21-1 is shown as a pseudogene. CDR3 length equals 16 residues. The CDR3: CASSKEEGGVGQPQHF. CDR3 sequence (DNA): TGTGCCAGCAGCAAAGAAGAAGGGGGCGTCGGTCAGCCCCAGCATTTT.

The chain carries TRBV28 and TRBJ1-3; D is unclear. V lost 5 bases and J 0 bases, leaving 8 bases between the germline ends. Germline V CDR1 and CDR2: MDHEN, SYDVKM. The CDR3 is 14 residues long. In DNA form, the CDR3 reads TGTGCCAGCAGTGTAGCCGTCTCTGGAAACACCATATATTTT. Translation gives CASSVAVSGNTIYF. Full variable domain (remainder filled in from reference TRBV28 and TRBJ1-3): DVKVTQSSRYLVKRTGEKVFLECVQDMDHENMFWYRQDPGLGLRLIYFSYDVKMKEKGDIPEGYSVSREKKERFSLILESASTNQTSMYLCASSVAVSGNTIYFGEGSWLTVV.

This chain joins TRBV27 and TRBJ2-1, with a weak D call TRBD2 (5 bases). V gave up 6 bases and J gave up 2 bases, with 11 bases separating them. This CDR3 spans 14 amino acids. Per germline, CDR1 MNHEY and CDR2 SMNVEV (reference sequence). Written as DNA, the CDR3 is TGTGCCAGCAGAGAAAGCGGCGCCTACAATGAGCAGTTCTTC. Residues: CASRESGAYNEQFF.

The V gene is TRBV18, the J gene TRBJ2-1; D remains unclear. This CDR3 region has 15 residues. Looked up from germline, CDR1 is KGHSH and CDR2 is LQKENI. V shed 2 bases and J shed 0 bases, with 8 bases lying between them. DNA for the CDR3: TGTGCCAGCTCACCAGTGTCCAACTCCTACAATGAGCAGTTCTTC. This encodes CASSPVSNSYNEQFF.

The rearrangement uses TRBV7-8 and TRBJ2-7; 8 bases are shared with TRBD2. CDR1 and CDR2 from the germline V gene are SGHVS and FQNEAQ. The CDR3 loop spans 14 amino acids. V was pared by 4 bases and J by 3 bases, with 5 bases of the junction left unmatched. The CDR3 spells CASSSPGLGYEQYF. The CDR3 DNA reads TGTGCCAGCAGCTCCCCGGGACTAGGCTACGAGCAGTACTTC.

To note about this clone: At one of its ends the junction is not consistent with the germline gene, which may arise from a read error. The V call is TRBV11-3, the J call TRBJ2-1; 14 positions match TRBD2. The CDR3 is made up of 15 amino acids. The germline V gene encodes CDR1 SGHNT and CDR2 YENEEA. CDR3 in amino acids: CASSLRGTSGSRLIF. CDR3 nucleotides: TGTGCCAGCAGCTTACGAGGGACTAGCGGGAGTCGGCTGATCTTC.

This rearrangement joins TRBV30 to TRBJ2-1, with D maybe TRBD2 (5 bases). The CDR3 length is 14 residues. V lost 5 bases and J 7 bases, leaving 18 bases between the germline ends. Germline V gives CDR1 GTSNPN, CDR2 SVGIG (reference sequence). CDR3 protein: CAWATSLSRNEQFF. The CDR3 DNA is TGTGCCTGGGCTACTAGTTTAAGTAGAAATGAGCAGTTCTTC. Looking up the rest from reference TRBV30 and TRBJ2-1 gives the full variable domain: SQTIHQWPATLVQPVGSPLSLECTVEGTSNPNLYWYRQAAGRGLQLLFYSVGIGQISSEVPQNLSASRPQDRQFILSSKKLLLSDSGFYLCAWATSLSRNEQFFGPGTRLTVL.

This chain joins TRBV24-1 and TRBJ1-2; D call uncertain. The V gene's germline CDR1 is KGHDR and CDR2 SFDVKD. The CDR3 loop spans 11 amino acids. The V gene lost 4 bases and the J gene lost 6 bases, with 5 bases spanning the gap. The CDR3 spells CATSDYNGYTF. In DNA, the CDR3 is TGTGCCACCAGTGACTATAATGGCTACACCTTC.

V usage is TRBV14 and J usage is TRBJ2-5, with 7 positions matching TRBD2. This CDR3 contains 17 residues. After removal of 1 base from V and 3 bases from J, the junction contained 11 bases not matched to a gene. From germline, CDR1 is SGHDN and CDR2 FVKESK. The CDR3 loop is CASSQVAYSGWEETQYF. In DNA form, the CDR3 reads TGTGCCAGCAGCCAAGTGGCGTATAGCGGGTGGGAAGAGACCCAGTACTTC. The full variable domain, its missing parts supplied by reference TRBV14 and TRBJ2-5, is EAGVTQFPSHSVIEKGQTVTLRCDPISGHDNLYWYRRVMGKEIKFLLHFVKESKQDESGMPNNRFLAERTGGTYSTLKVQPAELEDSGVYFCASSQVAYSGWEETQYFGPGTRLLVL.

This chain uses TRBV18 with TRBJ1-2; no firm D call. The CDR3 is made up of 16 amino acids. V was pared by 2 bases and J by 2 bases, with 15 bases between. The V gene's germline CDR1 is KGHSH and CDR2 LQKENI. The CDR3 nucleotides read TGTGCCAGCTCACCAGGGGAGGGCCTGGAGAACTATGGCTACACCTTC. Translated, it gives CASSPGEGLENYGYTF.

This sequence joins TRBV18 and TRBJ1-1; D unclear. This CDR3 comprises 12 residues. Trimming cost V 5 bases and J 2 bases, with 6 bases left between them. Germline CDR1 and CDR2: KGHSH and LQKENI. The CDR3 bases are TGTGCCAGCTCAACAAAAAACACTGAAGCTTTCTTT. This encodes CASSTKNTEAFF.

The chain recombines TRBV4-3 with TRBJ1-2, with D maybe TRBD1 (6 bases). The CDR3 has 15 residues. V lost 0 bases to trimming and J lost 2 bases, with 10 bases between them. Germline CDR1 reads LGHNA; CDR2 reads YSLEER. CDR3: CASSQDQGHNYGYTF. CDR3 nucleotide sequence: TGCGCCAGCAGCCAAGATCAGGGACACAACTATGGCTACACCTTC.

This clone was seen just once. J is TRBJ1-1 and V is TRBV10-1, with D possibly TRBD1 on 5 matching bases. Trimming pared 3 bases from V and 1 base from J, leaving 6 bases between. In germline, CDR1 is WNHNN, CDR2 SYGVQD (reference sequence). The length of the CDR3 is 13 residues. In nucleotides, the CDR3 is TGCGCCAGCAGTGAAGGACAGAACACTGAAGCTTTCTTT. Translating it yields CASSEGQNTEAFF.

This chain joins TRBV6-1 and TRBJ1-5, with D unclear. The CDR3 totals 14 residues. V was cut by 3 bases and J by 6 bases, with 12 bases left in between. CDR1 is MNHNS and CDR2 is SASEGT in the germline V gene. The CDR3 nucleotides are TGTGCCAGCAGTGACGCCAGGTCGATTCAGCCCCAGCATTTT. Protein sequence: CASSDARSIQPQHF.

The chain links TRBV6-5 to TRBJ1-1; D uncertain. V dropped 9 bases and J dropped 0 bases, with 14 bases sitting between them. The CDR3 runs 14 residues. Germline CDR1 reads MNHEY; CDR2 reads SVGAGI. DNA for the CDR3: TGTGCCAGTACCCTTTCAGGATTGAACACTGAAGCTTTCTTT. As protein: CASTLSGLNTEAFF.